The rows below give T cell receptor beta chains drawn from one sample of a study of cytomegalovirus exposure and HLA in healthy donors. The data were produced by immunoSEQ multiplex PCR, yet TCRdb's version contains in-frame clones alone and is incomplete. The data contain more than 200,000 clones, around three quarters of them singletons. The specimen sequenced was PBMCs. The receptor source for this set is a man between 35 and 55 years old in good health and CMV-seronegative. Both conserved end residues are part of each CDR3. D genes are given only for firm matches. Clone size appears in some rows only: once, few, many, or a class for an expanded clone.

D | size | J | V | CDR3
NA | NA | TRBJ1-2 | TRBV10-3 | CAISGTGYGYTF
TRBD1 | NA | TRBJ1-5 | TRBV7-2 | CASSVGQNQPQHF
TRBD1 | NA | TRBJ2-1 | TRBV27 | CASSRTGDEQFF
TRBD1 | once | TRBJ2-7 | TRBV28 | CASSLGQGYEQYF
TRBD2 | NA | TRBJ2-7 | TRBV30 | CAWARGQELAGGPDKRYEQYF
TRBD1 | NA | TRBJ1-2 | TRBV4-3 | CASSQINPGQGNYGYTF
NA | NA | TRBJ1-5 | TRBV6-5 | CASSYSRGNQPQHF
TRBD1 | NA | TRBJ2-1 | TRBV7-2 | CASSHRIDRVGEQFF
TRBD2 | NA | TRBJ2-1 | TRBV9 | CASSQREGFEQFF
TRBD2 | few | TRBJ2-5 | TRBV7-9 | CASSPPLAGGLQETQYF
NA | NA | TRBJ2-7 | TRBV19 | CASSWGLLLEQYF
NA | NA | TRBJ1-1 | TRBV7-6 | CASSPVGGGVTEAFF
NA | NA | TRBJ1-4 | TRBV7-9 | CASSRQRAHEKLFF
TRBD2 | NA | TRBJ2-2 | TRBV11-2 | CASSLVGTSVPKELFF
NA | NA | TRBJ1-4 | TRBV12-2 | CASRLPGGTNEKLFF
TRBD2 | once | TRBJ2-1 | TRBV18 | CASSPQTGGGAPKQFF
NA | few | TRBJ2-6 | TRBV2 | CASSAAPSGANVLTF
NA | NA | TRBJ2-1 | TRBV5-6 | CASSFGTFAYNEQFF
NA | NA | TRBJ1-2 | TRBV6-5 | CASSYSEIPNYGYTF
NA | NA | TRBJ2-3 | TRBV5-1 | CASIQDKDTQYF
TRBD1 | few | TRBJ1-1 | TRBV6-5 | CASRETGPNTEAFF
NA | NA | TRBJ2-5 | TRBV9 | CASSVGVRETQYF
NA | NA | TRBJ2-7 | TRBV5-4 | CASSLGGREQYF
NA | NA | NA | TRBV19 | CASSIKSDYEQYF
TRBD2 | NA | TRBJ2-2 | TRBV5-1 | CASSVTGGGVAELFF
TRBD1 | NA | TRBJ1-4 | TRBV9 | CASSVTTGGAGEKLFF
TRBD2 | NA | TRBJ2-3 | TRBV6-1 | CASSEVTSGFTDTQYF
NA | few | TRBJ1-1 | TRBV19 | CASRNRGREAFF
NA | NA | TRBJ2-5 | TRBV19 | CASSAGQTKETQYF
TRBD2 | NA | TRBJ2-3 | TRBV27 | CASIGTSPGIGDTQYF
TRBD2 | once | TRBJ2-3 | TRBV11-2 | CASSSLLSGNTQYF
TRBD1 | NA | TRBJ2-3 | TRBV6-1 | CASSDRGLTDTQYF
NA | NA | TRBJ2-3 | TRBV7-8 | CASSLEGGAADTQYF
NA | NA | TRBJ1-1 | TRBV25-1 | CASRAPQGRRTEAFF
TRBD1 | NA | TRBJ1-2 | TRBV28 | CATTLQGVYGYTF
NA | NA | TRBJ1-2 | TRBV7-8 | CASSFGGGYGYTF